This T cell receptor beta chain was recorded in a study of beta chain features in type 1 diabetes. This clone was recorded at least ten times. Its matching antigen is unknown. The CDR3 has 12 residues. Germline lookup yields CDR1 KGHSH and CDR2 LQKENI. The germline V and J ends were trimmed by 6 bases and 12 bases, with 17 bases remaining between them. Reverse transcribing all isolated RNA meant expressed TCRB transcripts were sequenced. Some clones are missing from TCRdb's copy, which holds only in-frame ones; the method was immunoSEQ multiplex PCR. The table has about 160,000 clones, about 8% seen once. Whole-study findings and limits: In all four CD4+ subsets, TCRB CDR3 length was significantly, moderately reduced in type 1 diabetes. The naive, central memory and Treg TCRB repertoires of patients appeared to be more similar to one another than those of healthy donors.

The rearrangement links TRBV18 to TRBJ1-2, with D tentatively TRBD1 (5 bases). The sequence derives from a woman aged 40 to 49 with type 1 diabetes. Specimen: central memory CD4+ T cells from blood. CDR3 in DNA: TGTGCCAGCTCCCACAGGAGGGATCACGACACCTTC. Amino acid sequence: CASSHRRDHDTF. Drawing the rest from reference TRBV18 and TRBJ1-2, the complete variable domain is NAGVMQNPRHLVRRRGQEARLRCSPMKGHSHVYWYRQLPEEGLKFMVYLQKENIIDESGMPKERFSAEFPKEGPSILRIQQVVRGDSAAYFCASSHRRDHDTFGSGTRLTVV.